Sequencing of this T cell receptor beta chain was carried out in a study of shared clonotypes between healthy human individuals. For the study at large: Per donor, three plates held CD4 naive cells, three held CD4 memory, two held CD8 naive and one held CD8 memory.

This CDR3 has 14 amino acids. Germline V lookup: CDR1 SGDLS, CDR2 YYNGEE. Trimming shortened V by 0 bases and J by 0 bases, and 7 bases separated the two germline ends. Naive CD8 cells were CD45RO-negative, positively selected for CCR7, excluding terminally differentiated effector memory CD45RA+ cells. This clone occurred a few times. Distinct nucleotide sequences in the sample also encode this CDR3. Only in-frame clones appear in the TCRdb table, and some are missing; sequencing was by immunoSEQ multiplex PCR. The sample gives roughly 2.1 million clones, about 92% of which show up once; more than 1.5% is in the top ten.

The source material was naive CD8+ T cells from PBMCs. This TCR derives from a man aged 18 to 35 in good health. Some clones in this sample may be carry-over from other donors' samples. The chain couples TRBV9 to TRBJ2-7; D not certain. CDR3 sequence: CASSVGRSSYEQYF. The DNA for the CDR3 is TGTGCCAGCAGCGTAGGCAGGAGCTCCTACGAGCAGTACTTC.